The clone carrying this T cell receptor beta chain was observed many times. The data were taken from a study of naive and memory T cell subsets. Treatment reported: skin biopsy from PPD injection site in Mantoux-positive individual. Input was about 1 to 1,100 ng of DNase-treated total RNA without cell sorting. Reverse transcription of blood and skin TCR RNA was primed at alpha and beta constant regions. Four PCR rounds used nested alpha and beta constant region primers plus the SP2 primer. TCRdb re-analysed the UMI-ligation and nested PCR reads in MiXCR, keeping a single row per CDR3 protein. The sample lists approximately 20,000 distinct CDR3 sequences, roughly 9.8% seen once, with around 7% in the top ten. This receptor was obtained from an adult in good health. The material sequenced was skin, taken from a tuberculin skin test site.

The CDR3: CASSRTSGTYNEQFF. DNA for the CDR3: TGTGCCAGCAGCCGAACTAGCGGCACTTACAATGAGCAGTTCTTC. The J gene is TRBJ2-1, the V gene TRBV6-5; 8 nucleotides align to TRBD2. Germline V gives CDR1 MNHEY, CDR2 SVGAGI. CDR3 length: 15 amino acids. The V segment lost 6 bases and the J segment 4 bases; nucleotides outside the gene matches: 8.